Below are 28 T cell receptor beta chains sequenced from a single sample in a study of blood T cells in healthy people across ages. For the second PCR, which ran for roughly 7 to 11 cycles, a sample-barcoded 5' primer and a J-beta primer mix were used. TCRdb used MiXCR to reprocess the 5' RACE reads, holding one entry per CDR3 protein. The sample has about 670,000 distinct CDR3 sequences, more than 45% seen once. Sequenced: blood. The source is a woman of 80 years or more in good health.

This chain uses TRBV7-2 with TRBJ1-2, with D uncertain. Trimming pared 4 bases from V and 3 bases from J, leaving 15 bases between. Germline values: CDR1 SGHTA, CDR2 FQGNSA. The CDR3 is 15 residues long. Here the CDR3 reads CASSSYRWTDYGYTF. The CDR3, as DNA: TGTGCCAGCAGCTCGTACAGATGGACGGACTATGGCTACACCTTC.

The chain uses TRBV25-1 and TRBJ2-1, with TRBD2 as a possible D gene (5 bases). Trimming removed 0 bases from V and 10 bases from J, with 16 bases in between. The CDR3 is 15 amino acids. CDR1 is MGHDK and CDR2 is SYGVNS in the germline V gene. Here the CDR3 DNA reads TGTGCCAGCAGTGAATATACGCGGGCCCCTAGCGAGCAGTTCTTC. It yields the protein CASSEYTRAPSEQFF. The variable domain in full, with the rest retrieved from reference TRBV25-1 and TRBJ2-1, is EADIYQTPRYLVIGTGKKITLECSQTMGHDKMYWYQQDPGMELHLIHYSYGVNSTEKGDLSSESTVSRIRTEHFPLTLESARPSHTSQYLCASSEYTRAPSEQFFGPGTRLTVL.

This clonotype was observed a few times. The chain joins TRBV6-6 to TRBJ1-1, with 11 positions matching TRBD1. The CDR3 consists of 13 residues. Germline values: CDR1 MNHNY, CDR2 SVGAGI (reference sequence). J lost 6 bases, V lost 7 bases, and 4 bases had no gene match. Written as DNA, the CDR3 is TGTGCCAGCAAAGGACAGGGGGCCCCTGAAGCTTTCTTT. Protein product: CASKGQGAPEAFF.

The CDR3 spells CSVSSLGGVEQYF. The CDR3 region has the DNA TGCAGCGTTAGCAGTCTAGGGGGTGTCGAGCAGTACTTC. The chain employs TRBV29-1 and TRBJ2-7; TRBD1 is a possible D gene (6 bases). V lost 5 bases and J lost 6, with 17 bases in between. The CDR3 sequence is 13 residues long. Germline V gene lookup returns CDR1 SQVTM and CDR2 ANQGSEA.

This clonotype has ten or more counts. This chain connects TRBV20-1 to TRBJ2-1, with 11 bases identical to TRBD2. The CDR3 is 15 amino acids. The trim removed 3 bases at V and 9 bases at J, leaving 10 bases unmatched. Germline-derived CDR1 and CDR2 are DFQATT and SNEGSKA (reference sequence). CDR3 loop: CSASHRLAGRAEQFF. The CDR3 bases are TGCAGTGCTAGCCACAGACTAGCGGGACGGGCTGAGCAGTTCTTC.

As concerns this clonotype: One base away lies a much larger clone, so this may be a sequencing read error. The chain joins TRBV12-3 or TRBV12-4 to TRBJ2-7; 8 nucleotides align to TRBD2. After removal of 7 bases from V and 7 bases from J, the junction contained 18 bases not matched to a gene. The CDR3 extends over 16 amino acids. In DNA, the CDR3 is TGTGCCAGCATCCTCCGGGGGGGACGGACCTACAATGAGCAGTACTTC. This codes for CASILRGGRTYNEQYF.

This chain uses TRBV2 with TRBJ1-5, with D maybe TRBD1 (6 bases). Germline lookup yields CDR1 SNHLY and CDR2 FYNNEI. The CDR3 sequence is 14 residues long. The ends were cut back, 4 bases at V and 6 bases at J, with 13 bases in the middle. In nucleotides, the CDR3 is TGTGCCAGCAGTGGACAGGTGGCAGGTCAGCCCCAGCATTTT. This encodes CASSGQVAGQPQHF.

This clonotype was seen repeatedly, ten times or more. The chain uses TRBV28 and TRBJ1-2; 7 nucleotides line up with TRBD1. CDR1 is MDHEN, CDR2 SYDVKM, per germline. This CDR3 contains 14 residues. Trimming removed 10 bases from V and 5 bases from J; junction bases left unmatched: 13. Here the CDR3 DNA reads TGTGCCACCGGCTTAGGGGGCCGGGTGTATGGCTACACCTTC. Amino acids: CATGLGGRVYGYTF.

This clonotype has a handful of counts. A much larger clone differs from this one at a single base, so this may be a read error. This chain links TRBV5-1 with TRBJ2-7; TRBD1 aligns across 8 bases. Per the germline V gene, CDR1 is SGHRS and CDR2 is YFSETQ. J was trimmed by 7 bases and V by 0 bases; bases with no gene match: 9. This CDR3 contains 15 residues. This CDR3 reads CASSLGTGSYNEQYF. For the CDR3, the DNA is TGCGCCAGCAGCTTGGGGACAGGGTCCTACAATGAGCAGTACTTC.

This clonotype has ten or more counts. The V call is TRBV9, the J call TRBJ2-1; the match to TRBD2 covers 11 bases. V shed 4 bases, J shed 4 bases, and the junction held 7 bases outside the gene matches. The CDR3 totals 16 residues. Germline values: CDR1 SGDLS, CDR2 YYNGEE. CDR3 sequence: CASSPQGLAVYNEQFF. CDR3 nucleotide sequence: TGTGCCAGCAGCCCCCAGGGACTAGCGGTTTACAATGAGCAGTTCTTC.

This clonotype was detected only a few times. V gene TRBV5-5 combines with J gene TRBJ2-1; 10 bases align to TRBD2. Germline loops: CDR1 SGHKS, CDR2 YYEKEE (reference sequence). V lost 5 bases, J lost 10 bases, and 9 bases stayed unmatched. The CDR3 length is 14 residues. CDR3 in DNA: TGTGCCAGCAGGCCGACCGGGACTAGCGTCGAGCAGTTCTTC. Translation: CASRPTGTSVEQFF.

This clonotype was seen ten or more times. The genes are TRBV29-1 and TRBJ1-5; D uncertain. This CDR3 has 12 amino acids. Germline loops: CDR1 SQVTM, CDR2 ANQGSEA. Trimming removed 7 bases at V and 6 bases at J, with 13 bases between. CDR3 loop: CSAGVPGQPQHF. Here the CDR3 DNA reads TGCAGCGCCGGCGTCCCGGGTCAGCCCCAGCATTTT.

This clonotype was seen repeatedly, ten times or more. J is TRBJ2-5 and V is TRBV7-2; D is unresolved. The V gene's germline CDR1 is SGHTA and CDR2 FQGNSA. V lost 0 bases to trimming and J lost 5 bases, with 4 bases between them. This CDR3 spans 12 amino acids. The CDR3 nucleotides are TGTGCCAGCAGCTTAGCCGCGGAGACCCAGTACTTC. It specifies CASSLAAETQYF.

This clonotype was picked up a small number of times. The genes are TRBV12-3 or TRBV12-4 and TRBJ2-3; D uncertain. V dropped 5 bases and J dropped 0 bases, with 18 bases sitting between them. This CDR3 region has 17 residues. CDR3 sequence (DNA): TGTGCCAGCAGTCCTATCGGAGCCAGTTCTAGCACAGATACGCAGTATTTT. It is translated as CASSPIGASSSTDTQYF.

Turning to this clonotype: A much more abundant neighbour one base away suggests this may be a read error. The chain is built from TRBV7-9 and TRBJ2-3, with D tentatively TRBD2 (5 bases). The CDR3 runs to 16 residues. The germline V gene has CDR1 SEHNR and CDR2 FQNEAQ (reference sequence). The V end was cut by 5 bases, the J end by 2 bases, with 17 bases between. The CDR3 spells CASSRGRSGNTDTQYF. The CDR3 DNA reads as TGTGCCAGCAGCCGGGGTCGGAGCGGTAACACAGATACGCAGTATTTT. The whole variable domain, remainder taken from reference TRBV7-9 and TRBJ2-3, is DTGVSQNPRHKITKRGQNVTFRCDPISEHNRLYWYRQTLGQGPEFLTYFQNEAQLEKSRLLSDRFSAERPKGSFSTLEIQRTEQGDSAMYLCASSRGRSGNTDTQYFGPGTRLTVL.

The CDR3 sequence is CASSSLAGLNYNEQYF. As DNA, the CDR3 is TGCGCCAGCAGTAGTCTAGCGGGGCTGAACTACAATGAGCAGTACTTC. The chain couples TRBV5-1 to TRBJ2-5; 9 nucleotides match TRBD2. V lost 5 bases, J lost 11 bases, and 19 bases stayed unmatched. Per the germline V gene, CDR1 is SGHRS and CDR2 is YFSETQ. The CDR3 spans 16 residues.

The J gene is TRBJ1-2, the V gene TRBV6-5; TRBD1 is a possible D gene (6 bases). The CDR3 runs to 16 residues. Germline V CDR1 and CDR2: MNHEY, SVGAGI. The ends were cut back, 0 bases at V and 5 bases at J, with 16 bases in the middle. The CDR3 nucleotides read TGTGCCAGCAGTTACTCGATAGGACAGCCAGTATATGGCTACACCTTC. It codes for CASSYSIGQPVYGYTF.

CDR3 protein: CSASNRVIYEQFF. The CDR3 coding sequence is TGCAGTGCTAGTAACAGGGTTATATATGAGCAGTTCTTC. This chain connects TRBV20-1 to TRBJ2-1; weak D call: TRBD1 (6 bases). The CDR3 totals 13 residues. Germline CDR1 and CDR2: DFQATT and SNEGSKA (reference sequence). Trimming shortened V by 3 bases and J by 8 bases, and 14 bases separated the two germline ends.

Only a few counts were recorded for this clonotype. The rearrangement joins TRBV6-5 to TRBJ2-7, with 8 bases aligning to TRBD1. CDR1 and CDR2 from the germline V gene are MNHEY and SVGAGI. The CDR3 is 16 residues long. The V segment lost 3 bases and the J segment 6 bases; nucleotides outside the gene matches: 13. The DNA of the CDR3 is TGTGCCAGCAGTTATAGGACAGGGACGGGGCTAGGCGAGCAGTACTTC. As protein: CASSYRTGTGLGEQYF.

Remarks on this clonotype: A much bigger clone sits one base away, suggesting this may be a read error. In DNA, the CDR3 is TGTGCCAGCAGTTACGGGGTGGGAGAGACCCAGTTCTTC. Translation gives CASSYGVGETQFF. The rearrangement uses TRBV6-5 and TRBJ2-1, with a tentative D call TRBD2 (5 bases). V gave up 2 bases and J gave up 13 bases, with 15 bases separating them. From germline, CDR1 is MNHEY and CDR2 SVGAGI. The CDR3 is 13 residues long.

The rearrangement joins TRBV20-1 to TRBJ1-1; TRBD1 might be the D (5 bases). The CDR3 consists of 14 residues. V lost 0 bases, J lost 3 bases, and 11 bases lay in between. Germline loops: CDR1 DFQATT, CDR2 SNEGSKA (reference sequence). The CDR3, as DNA: TGCAGTGCTAGAGATCAAGGGACCCACACTGAAGCTTTCTTT. This translates into CSARDQGTHTEAFF.

The chain recombines TRBV20-1 with TRBJ1-6, with D unclear. Per the germline V gene, CDR1 is DFQATT and CDR2 is SNEGSKA (reference sequence). The germline V and J ends were trimmed by 1 base and 7 bases, with 26 bases remaining between them. The CDR3 spans 19 residues. DNA of the CDR3: TGCAGTGCTAGAGTCTGGGAGAGCCTTCGGACGACTTCAAATTCACCCCTCCACTTT. It encodes CSARVWESLRTTSNSPLHF.

This chain links TRBV29-1 with TRBJ2-5; no reliable D call. Germline assignment: CDR1 SQVTM and CDR2 ANQGSEA. Between the trimmed V and J ends, which lost 6 bases and 5 bases, there was a span of 31 bases. The CDR3 sequence is 18 residues long. The CDR3 DNA sequence: TGCAGCGTGTTAAAGACACCCTCAGCCCAGTGGGCCTGGGAGACCCAGTACTTC. It translates to CSVLKTPSAQWAWETQYF. The full variable domain, in which reference TRBV29-1 and TRBJ2-5 provide the parts outside the CDR3, is SAVISQKPSRDICQRGTSLTIQCQVDSQVTMMFWYRQQPGQSLTLIATANQGSEATYESGFVIDKFPISRPNLTFSTLTVSNMSPEDSSIYLCSVLKTPSAQWAWETQYFGPGTRLLVL.

This clonotype was counted a few times. V usage is TRBV6-1 and J usage is TRBJ1-1; no definite D call. V lost 1 base and J lost 1, with 7 bases in between. Germline assignment: CDR1 MNHNS and CDR2 SASEGT. The CDR3 extends over 14 amino acids. CDR3: CASSEGQPNTEAFF. CDR3 DNA: TGTGCCAGCAGTGAAGGACAACCGAACACTGAAGCTTTCTTT.

The chain carries TRBV12-3 or TRBV12-4 and TRBJ2-1, with 8 bases lining up with TRBD2. CDR3 length equals 13 residues. Trimming took 4 bases from V and 12 from J; bases not matched to a gene: 8. The CDR3 reads CASSYGGGILQFF. The CDR3 DNA is TGTGCCAGCAGTTACGGGGGGGGCATATTGCAGTTCTTC.

The rearrangement joins TRBV27 to TRBJ1-5; D ambiguous. Trimming removed 0 bases at V and 3 bases at J, with 12 bases between. Germline values: CDR1 MNHEY, CDR2 SMNVEV (reference sequence). The CDR3 totals 16 residues. CDR3 DNA sequence: TGTGCCAGCAGTTTATCGCCGGCCAGGTTCAATCAGCCCCAGCATTTT. Residues: CASSLSPARFNQPQHF.

This chain links TRBV5-1 with TRBJ1-2; a possible D gene is TRBD1 (6 bases). V shed 0 bases and J shed 8 bases, with 17 bases lying between them. This CDR3 contains 15 residues. Germline assignment: CDR1 SGHRS and CDR2 YFSETQ. CDR3 in amino acids: CASSLEHQGSRGYTF. The CDR3 region has the DNA TGCGCCAGCAGCTTGGAACATCAGGGGAGTAGAGGCTACACCTTC.

The rearrangement uses TRBV20-1 and TRBJ2-5, with TRBD1 identical over 8 bases. Germline CDR1 reads DFQATT; CDR2 reads SNEGSKA (reference sequence). V trimming: 6 bases; J trimming: 11 bases; junction bases outside the gene matches: 17. The CDR3 length is 14 residues. The CDR3 loop reads CSAQTRGPSGEQYF. CDR3 DNA: TGCAGTGCCCAGACCAGGGGGCCGTCCGGTGAGCAGTACTTC.